Ten or more counts support the clone carrying this TCR beta chain. Its antigen is as yet unknown. This sample stems from a study of CD8 T cells in ankylosing spondylitis. Researchers built TCR beta libraries using quantitative 5'-RACE with molecular barcodes. Each CDR3 protein is one row after TCRdb ran MiXCR on the 5' RACE reads. The table lists 35,000 to 50,000 distinct CDR3 sequences, around 10% of them singletons. This CDR3 is 13 amino acids long. Germline loops: CDR1 SQVTM, CDR2 ANQGSEA. The V and J ends lost 1 base and 11 bases respectively, with 17 bases between them. Study-level points and caveats: Some motif variants were previously reported in reactive arthritis synovial fluid and blood. Among TCR beta sequences, a motif of roughly 8 highly homologous variants appeared characteristic of ankylosing spondylitis blood. Matched ankylosing spondylitis synovial fluid reportedly contained a significantly enriched population of disease-linked clones.

The genes are TRBV29-1 and TRBJ1-1, with D possibly being TRBD1 (6 bases). Specimen: blood, either unsorted or a sorted T cell fraction (not recorded which). The clonotype comes from a male donor with ankylosing spondylitis or in good health (not recorded which). The CDR3 DNA follows: TGCAGCGTTGAAGGGGGGGCCAACTATCTGGCTTTCTTT. Amino acid sequence: CSVEGGANYLAFF. Full variable domain (missing parts from reference TRBV29-1 and TRBJ1-1): SAVISQKPSRDICQRGTSLTIQCQVDSQVTMMFWYRQQPGQSLTLIATANQGSEATYESGFVIDKFPISRPNLTFSTLTVSNMSPEDSSIYLCSVEGGANYLAFFGQGTRLTVV.